This T cell receptor (beta chain) was obtained from a study of T cell repertoires in ileal Crohn's disease. Sequenced by immunoSEQ multiplex PCR; TCRdb stores in-frame clones only, minus some. The table shows around 15,000 clones, with less than 65% occurring only once. In regard to this clone: What it binds is not known.

The CDR3 extends over 15 amino acids. Trimming shortened V by 0 bases and J by 2 bases, and 8 bases separated the two germline ends. CDR1 and CDR2 (germline): LGHNA, YSLEER. General observations from the study: Every patient over 26.8% clonality showed endoscopic recurrence.

The source is an adult with Crohn's disease. The rearrangement joins TRBV4-3 to TRBJ1-5; tentative D call: TRBD1 (6 bases). Sequencing was performed on ileal tissue. CDR3 DNA sequence: TGCGCCAGCAGCCAAGAGCACAGGGGCAATCAGCCCCAGCATTTT. Protein: CASSQEHRGNQPQHF.